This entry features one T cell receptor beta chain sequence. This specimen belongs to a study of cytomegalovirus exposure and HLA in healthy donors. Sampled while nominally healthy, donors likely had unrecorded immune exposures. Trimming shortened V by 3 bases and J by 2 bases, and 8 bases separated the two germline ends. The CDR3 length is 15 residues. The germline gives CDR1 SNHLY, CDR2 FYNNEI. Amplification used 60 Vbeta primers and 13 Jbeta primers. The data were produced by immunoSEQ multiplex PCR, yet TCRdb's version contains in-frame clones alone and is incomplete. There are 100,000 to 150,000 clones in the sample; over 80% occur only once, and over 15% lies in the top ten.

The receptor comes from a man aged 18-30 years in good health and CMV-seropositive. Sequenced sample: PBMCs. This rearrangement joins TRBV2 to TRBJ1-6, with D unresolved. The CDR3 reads CASSEKSPYNSPLHF. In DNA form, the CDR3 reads TGTGCCAGCAGTGAGAAGAGCCCCTATAATTCACCCCTCCACTTT. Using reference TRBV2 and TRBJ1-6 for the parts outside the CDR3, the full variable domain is EPEVTQTPSHQVTQMGQEVILRCVPISNHLYFYWYRQILGQKVEFLVSFYNNEISEKSEIFDDQFSVERPDGSNFTLKIRSTKLEDSAMYFCASSEKSPYNSPLHFGNGTRLTVT.